The sequence of this TCR beta chain was determined in a study of PD-L1 blockade in urothelial cancer. The CDR3 has 17 residues. Unmatched junction bases numbered 11, after V lost 0 bases and J lost 4 bases. CDR1 SGHRS and CDR2 YFSETQ come from the germline V gene. Documented time point: pretreatment peripheral blood. Locally advanced or metastatic urothelial carcinoma was present in patients. Assay used: immunoSEQ multiplex PCR; TCRdb lists only in-frame clones, some missing. The sample lists about 95,000 clones; around 86% were seen once. The sample in question was PBMCs, obtained around atezolizumab (anti-PD-L1) treatment. The TCR was taken from a man aged 60 to 69 with urothelial cancer. The chain couples TRBV5-1 to TRBJ2-3; 7 bases fit TRBD2. The CDR3 DNA is TGCGCCAGCAGCTTGGGGTCAGCGGGGCTTGGGGCAGATACGCAGTATTTT. Its translation is CASSLGSAGLGADTQYF.